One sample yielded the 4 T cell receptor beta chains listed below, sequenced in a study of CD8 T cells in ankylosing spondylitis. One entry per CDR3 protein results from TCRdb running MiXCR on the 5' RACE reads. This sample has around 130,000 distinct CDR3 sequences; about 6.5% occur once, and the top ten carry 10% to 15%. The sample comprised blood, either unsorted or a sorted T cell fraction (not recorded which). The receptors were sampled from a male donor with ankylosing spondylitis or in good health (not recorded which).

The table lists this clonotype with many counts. The CDR3 reads CASFSISPSYNSPLHF. CDR3 bases: TGTGCCAGCTTCTCAATAAGTCCCTCCTATAATTCACCCCTCCACTTT. V gene TRBV27 combines with J gene TRBJ1-6; D not certain. Looked up from germline, CDR1 is MNHEY and CDR2 is SMNVEV (reference sequence). The CDR3 length is 16 residues. V gave up 8 bases and J gave up 0 bases, with 14 bases separating them.

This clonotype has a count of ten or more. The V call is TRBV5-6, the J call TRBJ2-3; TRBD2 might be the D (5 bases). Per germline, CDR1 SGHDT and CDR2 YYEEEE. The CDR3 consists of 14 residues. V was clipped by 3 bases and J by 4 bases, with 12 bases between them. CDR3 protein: CASSYTGSPDTQYF. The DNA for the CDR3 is TGTGCCAGCAGCTACACGGGGTCACCAGATACGCAGTATTTT.

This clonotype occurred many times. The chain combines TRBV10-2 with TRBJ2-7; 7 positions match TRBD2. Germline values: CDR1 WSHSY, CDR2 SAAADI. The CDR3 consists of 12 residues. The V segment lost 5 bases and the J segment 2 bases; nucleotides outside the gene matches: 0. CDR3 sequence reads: CASSLAAYEQYF. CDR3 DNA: TGCGCCAGCAGTCTAGCGGCCTACGAGCAGTACTTC.

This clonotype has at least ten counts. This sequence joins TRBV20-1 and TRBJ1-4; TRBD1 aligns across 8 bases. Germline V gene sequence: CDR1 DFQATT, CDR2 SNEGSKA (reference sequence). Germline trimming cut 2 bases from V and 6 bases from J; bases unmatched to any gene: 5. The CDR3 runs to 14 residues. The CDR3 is CSARRQGRDEKLFF. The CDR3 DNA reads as TGCAGTGCTAGAAGACAGGGGCGGGATGAAAAACTGTTTTTT.